This T cell receptor (beta chain) is drawn from a study of blood T cell repertoires in COVID-19. V dropped 6 bases and J dropped 5; count of bases not matched to a gene: 14. Germline-derived CDR1 and CDR2 are LGHDT and YNNKEL (reference sequence). The CDR3 loop spans 16 amino acids. Clones were read by immunoSEQ multiplex PCR, and TCRdb kept only the in-frame ones, dropping some. Here the sample spans under 400,000 clones, about 92% being singletons. Patients in Seattle were enrolled during active infection, then followed longitudinally. The clonotype was recovered from a woman aged 55-75 years with COVID-19, enrolled during active disease. V gene TRBV3-1 (or the pseudogene TRBV3-2) combines with J gene TRBJ2-5; 8 nucleotides line up with TRBD2. Sequenced material: peripheral blood. CDR3 DNA sequence: TGTGCCAGCAGACCCGGACGAGCGGGGGTTCGGGAGACCCAGTACTTC. It is translated as CASRPGRAGVRETQYF.